One and the same sample provided the 21 T cell receptor beta chains below, sequenced in a study of blood T cell repertoires in COVID-19. Sequenced by immunoSEQ multiplex PCR; TCRdb stores in-frame clones only, minus some. This table holds under 170,000 clones, approximately 86% found once. Source material: peripheral blood. These receptors originate from a man in his 70s with acute or convalescent COVID-19.

This clone has just one count. V gene TRBV28 combines with J gene TRBJ2-1, with TRBD1 matching 9 bases. Losses at the gene ends were 9 bases for V and 6 bases for J; bases not matched to a gene: 12. The CDR3 extends over 15 amino acids. Germline CDR1 reads MDHEN; CDR2 reads SYDVKM. The CDR3 DNA reads as TGTGCCAGTTGCCTGGACAGGGGTCGTCGCAATGAGCAGTTCTTC. This sequence encodes CASCLDRGRRNEQFF.

This chain connects TRBV29-1 to TRBJ2-1; 11 nucleotides agree with TRBD2. The CDR3 sequence is 16 residues long. Germline V lookup: CDR1 SQVTM, CDR2 ANQGSEA. The J segment lost 1 base and the V segment lost 6 bases, leaving 8 bases of the junction unmatched. The CDR3 here is CSVTSGKGSSYNEQFF. The CDR3 nucleotides read TGCAGCGTGACTAGCGGGAAGGGTAGTTCCTACAATGAGCAGTTCTTC.

The V and J genes are TRBV6-5 and TRBJ1-1; D uncertain. This CDR3 spans 13 amino acids. V was shortened by 4 bases and J by 4 bases, with 10 bases between the two germline ends. Germline V gene data show CDR1 as MNHEY and CDR2 as SVGAGI. The CDR3 DNA is TGTGCCAGCAGTTCTCCATGGAGCACTGAAGCTTTCTTT. Translated, it gives CASSSPWSTEAFF.

This clone was seen more than once but under ten times. The rearrangement joins TRBV10-3 to TRBJ1-1, with D perhaps TRBD1 (6 bases). Looked up from germline, CDR1 is ENHRY and CDR2 is SYGVKD. The CDR3 spans 13 residues. Trimming pared 6 bases from V and 5 bases from J, leaving 13 bases between. CDR3 sequence: CAISPRQDTEAFF. CDR3 bases: TGTGCCATCAGCCCACGACAGGATACTGAAGCTTTCTTT.

J is TRBJ2-7 and V is TRBV2; D ambiguous. CDR3 length: 11 amino acids. V was trimmed by 6 bases and J by 7 bases, leaving 10 bases between them. The V gene's germline CDR1 is SNHLY and CDR2 FYNNEI. This chain's CDR3 is CASRPRVEQYF. The CDR3 nucleotides read TGTGCCAGCAGACCTCGGGTGGAGCAGTACTTC.

The chain links TRBV5-4 to TRBJ2-1; the match to TRBD1 covers 8 bases. The CDR3 is 16 residues long. Germline values: CDR1 SGHNT, CDR2 YYREEE (reference sequence). J gave up 5 bases and V 4 bases, and 11 bases lay outside the gene matches. As DNA, the CDR3 is TGTGCCAGCAGCCCCCGGACAGGGAGGAACCACAATGAGCAGTTCTTC. Translated: CASSPRTGRNHNEQFF.

The chain has TRBV28 and TRBJ1-6; no clear D. In germline, CDR1 is MDHEN, CDR2 SYDVKM. This CDR3 spans 15 amino acids. Trimming took 2 bases from V and 7 from J, leaving 12 bases between them. CDR3 amino acids: CASSLGSRSNSPLHF. Here the CDR3 DNA reads TGTGCCAGCAGTTTAGGGAGCAGGTCCAATTCACCCCTCCACTTT. The full variable domain, with the rest looked up from reference TRBV28 and TRBJ1-6, is DVKVTQSSRYLVKRTGEKVFLECVQDMDHENMFWYRQDPGLGLRLIYFSYDVKMKEKGDIPEGYSVSREKKERFSLILESASTNQTSMYLCASSLGSRSNSPLHFGNGTRLTVT.

This rearrangement joins TRBV10-2 to TRBJ1-5; D gene uncertain. This CDR3 has 13 amino acids. CDR1 WSHSY and CDR2 SAAADI come from the germline V gene. The V end lost 0 bases, the J end lost 7 bases, and 7 bases lay between the germline ends. The CDR3 spells CASSESMRQPQHF. The CDR3 nucleotides read TGCGCCAGCAGTGAGTCAATGAGACAGCCCCAGCATTTT.

The chain links TRBV6-4 to TRBJ2-2; 11 nucleotides line up with TRBD2. Germline V CDR1 and CDR2: MRHNA, SNTAGT. The CDR3 runs to 14 residues. J lost 6 bases, V lost 6 bases, and 3 bases had no gene match. CDR3 in DNA: TGTGCCAGCAGACTAGCGGGAGCGTCCGGGGAGCTGTTTTTT. It encodes CASRLAGASGELFF.

The J gene is TRBJ2-7, the V gene TRBV10-3, with D tentatively TRBD1 (5 bases). Per the germline V gene, CDR1 is ENHRY and CDR2 is SYGVKD. The CDR3 extends over 13 amino acids. V dropped 6 bases and J dropped 9 bases, with 18 bases sitting between them. The chain's CDR3 is CAIRWDTGSGQYF. DNA for the CDR3: TGTGCCATCAGGTGGGATACAGGCTCAGGGCAGTACTTC.

This chain uses TRBV19 with TRBJ1-5; no clear D gene. V was pared by 6 bases and J by 2 bases, with 11 bases between. CDR3 size: 14 residues. CDR1 is LNHDA and CDR2 is SQIVND in the germline V gene (reference sequence). The CDR3 protein is CASRRSFGNQPQHF. CDR3 DNA: TGTGCCAGTAGGCGGAGTTTTGGCAATCAGCCCCAGCATTTT.

The V call is TRBV18, the J call TRBJ1-2, with TRBD1 matching over 8 bases. Germline V gene data show CDR1 as KGHSH and CDR2 as LQKENI. The CDR3 has 13 amino acids. The J segment lost 3 bases and the V segment lost 6 bases, leaving 3 bases of the junction unmatched. The CDR3 region is CASSLDRDYGYTF. CDR3 sequence (DNA): TGTGCCAGCTCCTTGGACAGGGACTATGGCTACACCTTC.

The rearrangement uses TRBV18 and TRBJ1-1, with 8 bases fitting TRBD1. Trimming cost V 0 bases and J 5 bases; bases outside gene matches: 5. CDR3 size: 15 residues. Germline V gene sequence: CDR1 KGHSH, CDR2 LQKENI. CDR3 DNA sequence: TGTGCCAGCTCACCACCGGGCAGGGGGCTAACTGAAGCTTTCTTT. This codes for CASSPPGRGLTEAFF.

CDR3 loop: CASSGGQGKYEQYF. CDR3 nucleotide sequence: TGTGCCAGCAGTGGGGGACAGGGAAAATACGAGCAGTACTTC. This chain joins TRBV25-1 and TRBJ2-7; 9 nucleotides agree with TRBD1. The V gene's germline CDR1 is MGHDK and CDR2 SYGVNS. V shed 4 bases and J 4 bases; nucleotides not matched to a gene: 5. This CDR3 has 14 amino acids.

This clone was counted a few times. The chain carries TRBV5-1 and TRBJ1-4, with D possibly being TRBD1 (5 bases). Germline assignment: CDR1 SGHRS and CDR2 YFSETQ. CDR3 size: 18 residues. V was shortened by 0 bases and J by 4 bases, with 19 bases between the two germline ends. CDR3 in DNA: TGCGCCAGCAGCTTGGCCGGGCCAGGGATGGGGCTTAATGAAAAACTGTTTTTT. Its translation is CASSLAGPGMGLNEKLFF.

The rearrangement joins TRBV6-5 to TRBJ2-1, with D possibly matching TRBD1 (6 bases). The CDR3 length is 15 residues. Germline V gene sequence: CDR1 MNHEY, CDR2 SVGAGI. Trimming removed 5 bases from V and 0 bases from J, with 11 bases in between. As DNA, the CDR3 is TGTGCCAGCAGTCTAAACAGGGACTCCTACAATGAGCAGTTCTTC. Translated, it gives CASSLNRDSYNEQFF.

The chain links TRBV5-1 to TRBJ2-7, with 12 bases lining up with TRBD1. After removal of 3 bases from V and 4 bases from J, the junction contained 17 bases not matched to a gene. The CDR3 contains 19 residues. Germline V CDR1 and CDR2: SGHRS, YFSETQ. The DNA of the CDR3 is TGCGCCAGCAGCTCGCCGGGACAGGGGGCTCCCCGTTCTTTATACGAGCAGTACTTC. Its protein is CASSSPGQGAPRSLYEQYF.

The genes are TRBV5-1 and TRBJ2-3; TRBD2 agrees at 7 bases. CDR3 length: 15 residues. V dropped 3 bases and J dropped 2; count of bases not matched to a gene: 6. The germline CDR1 and CDR2 sequences are SGHRS and YFSETQ. In nucleotides, the CDR3 is TGCGCCAGCAGCTCGGGGGAGGGCTTCACAGATACGCAGTATTTT. This sequence encodes CASSSGEGFTDTQYF.

This chain connects TRBV5-1 to TRBJ2-2; 11 nucleotides agree with TRBD2. V lost 0 bases and J lost 4; bases outside the gene matches: 2. Germline loops: CDR1 SGHRS, CDR2 YFSETQ. CDR3 length: 16 residues. CDR3 protein: CASSLAGTSGTGELFF. CDR3 bases: TGCGCCAGCAGCTTGGCCGGGACTAGCGGCACCGGGGAGCTGTTTTTT.

In this sample, this clone turned up a few times. The chain recombines TRBV27 with TRBJ1-5; 7 nucleotides match TRBD1. CDR3 length equals 15 residues. The junction had 9 bases not matched to a gene; V was cut back by 7 bases and J by 3 bases. Germline V gene lookup returns CDR1 MNHEY and CDR2 SMNVEV (reference sequence). The CDR3 bases are TGTGCCAGCAAACTCAGGGGGGAGAACAATCAGCCCCAGCATTTT. This translates into CASKLRGENNQPQHF.

The chain uses TRBV15 and TRBJ2-3, with 9 positions matching TRBD2. This CDR3 has 17 amino acids. Germline CDR1 reads LNHNV; CDR2 reads YYDKDF (reference sequence). With 0 bases clipped from V and 2 bases from J, the junction kept 6 bases outside the gene matches. The CDR3 nucleotides are TGTGCCACCAGCAGAGATCGGCTAGCGGGACCCACAGATACGCAGTATTTT. Translation: CATSRDRLAGPTDTQYF.